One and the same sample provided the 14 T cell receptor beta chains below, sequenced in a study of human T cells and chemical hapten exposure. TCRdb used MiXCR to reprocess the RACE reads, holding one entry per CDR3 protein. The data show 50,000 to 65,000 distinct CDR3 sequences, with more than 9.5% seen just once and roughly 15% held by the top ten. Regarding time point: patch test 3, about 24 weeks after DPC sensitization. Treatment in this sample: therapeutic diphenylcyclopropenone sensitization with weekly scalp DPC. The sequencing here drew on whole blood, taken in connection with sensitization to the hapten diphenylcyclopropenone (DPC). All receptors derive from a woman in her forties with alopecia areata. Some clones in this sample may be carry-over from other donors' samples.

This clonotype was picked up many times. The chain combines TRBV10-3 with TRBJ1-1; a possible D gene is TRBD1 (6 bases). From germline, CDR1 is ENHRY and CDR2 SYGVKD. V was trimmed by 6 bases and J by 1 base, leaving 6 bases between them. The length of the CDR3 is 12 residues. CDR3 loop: CAIRGANTEAFF. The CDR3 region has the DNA TGTGCCATCAGGGGGGCGAACACTGAAGCTTTCTTT.

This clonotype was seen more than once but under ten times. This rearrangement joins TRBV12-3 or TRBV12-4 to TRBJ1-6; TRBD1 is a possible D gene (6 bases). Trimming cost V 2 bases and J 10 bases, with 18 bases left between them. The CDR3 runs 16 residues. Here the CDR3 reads CASSLLRGQTRSPLHF. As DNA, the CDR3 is TGTGCCAGCAGTTTACTCCGCGGACAGACCCGATCACCCCTCCACTTT.

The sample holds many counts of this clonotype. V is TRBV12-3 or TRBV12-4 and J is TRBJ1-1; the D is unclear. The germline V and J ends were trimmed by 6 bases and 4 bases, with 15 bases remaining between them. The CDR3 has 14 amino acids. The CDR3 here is CASRPQTVVTEAFF. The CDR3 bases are TGTGCCAGCAGGCCTCAGACTGTTGTCACTGAAGCTTTCTTT.

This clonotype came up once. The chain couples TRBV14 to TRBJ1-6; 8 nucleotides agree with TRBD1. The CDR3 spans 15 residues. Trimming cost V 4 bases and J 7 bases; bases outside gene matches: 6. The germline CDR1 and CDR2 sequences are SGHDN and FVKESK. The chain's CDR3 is CASSRQGKANSPLHF. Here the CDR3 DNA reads TGTGCCAGCAGCCGACAGGGGAAGGCAAATTCACCCCTCCACTTT.

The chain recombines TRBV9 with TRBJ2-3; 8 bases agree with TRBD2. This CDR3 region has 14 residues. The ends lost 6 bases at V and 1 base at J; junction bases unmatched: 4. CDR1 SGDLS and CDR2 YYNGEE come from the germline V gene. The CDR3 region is CASTVGGGTDTQYF. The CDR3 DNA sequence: TGTGCCAGCACTGTCGGGGGGGGCACAGATACGCAGTATTTT.

CDR3 bases: TGTGCCAGCAGTGATCCTTCGCCCCAGCATTTT. Translating gives CASSDPSPQHF. V usage is TRBV2 and J usage is TRBJ1-5; D gene uncertain. CDR1 and CDR2 from the germline V gene are SNHLY and FYNNEI. The V end was cut by 3 bases, the J end by 9 bases, with 6 bases between. The CDR3 totals 11 residues.

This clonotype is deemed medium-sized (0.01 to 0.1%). The CDR3 DNA sequence: TGTGCCAGCAAACGCTCTAGCACAGATACGCAGTATTTT. This gives the protein CASKRSSTDTQYF. The chain joins TRBV5-4 to TRBJ2-3, with unresolved D. Germline CDR1 reads SGHNT; CDR2 reads YYREEE (reference sequence). CDR3 length: 13 residues. Trimming pared 6 bases from V and 0 bases from J, leaving 8 bases between.

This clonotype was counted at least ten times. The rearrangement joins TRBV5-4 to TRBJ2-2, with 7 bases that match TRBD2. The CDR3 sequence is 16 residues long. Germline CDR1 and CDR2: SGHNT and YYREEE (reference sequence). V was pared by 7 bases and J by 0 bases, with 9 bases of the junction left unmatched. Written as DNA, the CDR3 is TGTGCCAGCCACGTTGTTGGGGGGGCGAACACCGGGGAGCTGTTTTTT. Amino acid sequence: CASHVVGGANTGELFF.

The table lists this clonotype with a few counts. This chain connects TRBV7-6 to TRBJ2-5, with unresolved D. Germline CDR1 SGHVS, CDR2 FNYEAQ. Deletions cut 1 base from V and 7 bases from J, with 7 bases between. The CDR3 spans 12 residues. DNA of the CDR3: TGTGCCAGCAGCTTAGATACGGGGACCCAGTACTTC. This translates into CASSLDTGTQYF. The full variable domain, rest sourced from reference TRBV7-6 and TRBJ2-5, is GAGVSQSPRYKVTKRGQDVALRCDPISGHVSLYWYRQALGQGPEFLTYFNYEAQQDKSGLPNDRFSAERPEGSISTLTIQRTEQRDSAMYRCASSLDTGTQYFGPGTRLLVL.

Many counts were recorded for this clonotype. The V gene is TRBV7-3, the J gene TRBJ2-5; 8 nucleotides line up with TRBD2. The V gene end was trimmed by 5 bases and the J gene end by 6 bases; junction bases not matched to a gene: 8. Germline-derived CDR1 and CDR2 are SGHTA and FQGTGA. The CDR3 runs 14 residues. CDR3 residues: CASSPQPGGQTQYF. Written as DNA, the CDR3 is TGTGCCAGCAGCCCACAACCGGGGGGGCAGACCCAGTACTTC. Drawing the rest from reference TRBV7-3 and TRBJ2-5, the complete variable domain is GAGVSQTPSNKVTEKGKYVELRCDPISGHTALYWYRQSLGQGPEFLIYFQGTGAADDSGLPNDRFFAVRPEGSVSTLKIQRTERGDSAVYLCASSPQPGGQTQYFGPGTRLLVL.

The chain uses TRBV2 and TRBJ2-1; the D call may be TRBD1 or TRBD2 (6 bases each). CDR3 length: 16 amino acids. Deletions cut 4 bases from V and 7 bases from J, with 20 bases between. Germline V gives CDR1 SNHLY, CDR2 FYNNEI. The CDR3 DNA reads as TGTGCCAGCAGTGGAGGCGGGACAATCCCGGTGAATGAGCAGTTCTTC. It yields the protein CASSGGGTIPVNEQFF.

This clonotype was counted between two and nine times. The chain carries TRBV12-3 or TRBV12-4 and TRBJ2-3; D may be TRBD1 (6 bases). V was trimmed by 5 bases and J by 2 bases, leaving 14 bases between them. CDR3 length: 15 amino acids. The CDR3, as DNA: TGTGCCAGCAGTCCCGGGCGGACAGCCACAGATACGCAGTATTTT. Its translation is CASSPGRTATDTQYF.

CDR3 protein: CASSPRQAHLNYGYTF. Written as DNA, the CDR3 is TGTGCCAGCAGCCCCCGACAGGCCCACCTTAACTATGGCTACACCTTC. The chain carries TRBV7-8 and TRBJ1-2; perhaps TRBD1 as D (6 bases). V gave up 5 bases and J gave up 1 base, with 17 bases separating them. The CDR3 covers 16 residues. Germline loops: CDR1 SGHVS, CDR2 FQNEAQ.

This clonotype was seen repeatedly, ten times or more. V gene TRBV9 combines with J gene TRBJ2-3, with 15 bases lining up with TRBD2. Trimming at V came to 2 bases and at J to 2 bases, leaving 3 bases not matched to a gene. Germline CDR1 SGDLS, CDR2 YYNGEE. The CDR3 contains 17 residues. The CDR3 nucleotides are TGTGCCAGCAGCGTGGGGACTAGCGGGGGGCACACAGATACGCAGTATTTT. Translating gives CASSVGTSGGHTDTQYF.